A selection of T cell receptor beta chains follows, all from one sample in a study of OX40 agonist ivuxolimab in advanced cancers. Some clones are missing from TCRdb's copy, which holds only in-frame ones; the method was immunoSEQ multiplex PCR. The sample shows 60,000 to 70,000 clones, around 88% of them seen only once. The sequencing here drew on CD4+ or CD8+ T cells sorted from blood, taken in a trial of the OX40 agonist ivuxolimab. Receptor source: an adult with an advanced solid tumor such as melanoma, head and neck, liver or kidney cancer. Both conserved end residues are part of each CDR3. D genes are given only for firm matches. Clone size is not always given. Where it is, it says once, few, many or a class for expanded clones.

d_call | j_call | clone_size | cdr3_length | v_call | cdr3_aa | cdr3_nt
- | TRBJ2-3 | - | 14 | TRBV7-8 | CASSQFSRTDTQYF | TGTGCCAGCAGCCAGTTTTCTAGGACCGATACGCAGTATTTT
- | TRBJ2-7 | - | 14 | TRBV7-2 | CASSSGTLPYEQYF | TGTGCCAGCAGCTCCGGGACCCTACCCTACGAGCAGTACTTC
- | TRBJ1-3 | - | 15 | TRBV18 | CASSPNRGTGNTIYF | TGTGCCAGCTCACCGAATAGGGGGACTGGAAACACCATATATTTT
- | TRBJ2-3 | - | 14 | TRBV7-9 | CASSLEGSTDTQYF | TGTGCCAGCAGCTTAGAAGGTAGCACAGATACGCAGTATTTT
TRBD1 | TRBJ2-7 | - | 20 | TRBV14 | CASSQALSGTGGLRSYEQYF | TGTGCCAGCAGCCAAGCCCTATCCGGGACAGGTGGGCTAAGGTCCTACGAGCAGTACTTC
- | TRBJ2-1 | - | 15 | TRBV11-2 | CASSLGGALYNEQFF | TGTGCCAGCAGCTTAGGGGGGGCCCTCTACAATGAGCAGTTCTTC
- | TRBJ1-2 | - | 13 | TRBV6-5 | CASSEVRRHGYTF | TGTGCCAGCAGTGAAGTCAGGAGGCATGGCTACACCTTC
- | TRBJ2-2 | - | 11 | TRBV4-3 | CADHNTGELFF | TGCGCCGACCATAACACCGGGGAGCTGTTTTTT
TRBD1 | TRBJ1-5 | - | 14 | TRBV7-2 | CATADRDDYQPQHF | TGTGCCACCGCCGACAGGGACGATTATCAGCCCCAGCATTTT
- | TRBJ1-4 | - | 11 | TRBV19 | CASSMGRELFF | TGTGCCAGTAGTATGGGGAGGGAACTGTTTTTT
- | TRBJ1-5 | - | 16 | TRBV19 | CASSPSRSGGLQPQHF | TGTGCCAGTAGTCCAAGCAGGAGCGGGGGACTCCAGCCCCAGCATTTT
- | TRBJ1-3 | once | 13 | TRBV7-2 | CASSTPLGNTIYF | TGTGCCAGCAGCACCCCCTTGGGAAACACCATATATTTT
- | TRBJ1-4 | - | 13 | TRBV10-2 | CASRRGTNEKLFF | TGCGCCAGCAGACGTGGGACAAATGAAAAACTGTTTTTT
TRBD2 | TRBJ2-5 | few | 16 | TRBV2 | CASSGPGTSPRETQYF | TGTGCCAGCAGTGGACCAGGGACTAGCCCGCGGGAGACCCAGTACTTC
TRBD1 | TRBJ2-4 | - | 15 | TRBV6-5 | CASRSTGEPKNIQYF | TGTGCCAGCAGATCAACAGGGGAGCCCAAAAACATTCAGTACTTC
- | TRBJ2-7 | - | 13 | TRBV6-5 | CASFGDGSYEQYF | TGTGCCAGCTTTGGAGACGGCTCCTACGAGCAGTACTTC
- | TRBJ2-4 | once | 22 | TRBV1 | CTSSRKGVLAGAGQVVKNIQYF | TGCACCAGCAGCCGGAAGGGTGTGCTAGCGGGAGCAGGGCAGGTAGTCAAAAACATTCAGTACTTC
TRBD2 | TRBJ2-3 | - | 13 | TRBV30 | CAWSVLLAGVGYF | TGTGCCTGGAGTGTACTCTTAGCGGGGGTTGGGTATTTT
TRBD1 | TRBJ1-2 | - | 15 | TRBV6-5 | CASSYSPTGGDGYTF | TGTGCCAGCAGTTACTCTCCGACAGGGGGCGACGGCTACACCTTC
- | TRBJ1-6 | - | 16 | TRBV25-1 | CASSDIRSPNNSPLHF | TGTGCCAGCAGTGATATAAGGTCCCCCAATAATTCACCCCTCCACTTT
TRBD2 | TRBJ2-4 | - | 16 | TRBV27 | CASSYVAGSAKNIQYF | TGTGCCAGCAGTTACGTAGCGGGCTCGGCCAAAAACATTCAGTACTTC
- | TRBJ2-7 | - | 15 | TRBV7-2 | CASSTDPARSYEQYF | TGTGCCAGCAGCACAGACCCCGCAAGATCCTACGAGCAGTACTTC
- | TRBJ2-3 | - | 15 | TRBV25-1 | CASSGITAQPKAQYF | TGTGCCAGCAGTGGTATAACGGCTCAGCCTAAGGCGCAGTATTTT
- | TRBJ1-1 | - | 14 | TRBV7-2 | CASSLGADLTEAFF | TGTGCCAGCAGCTTAGGGGCAGATCTCACTGAAGCTTTCTTT
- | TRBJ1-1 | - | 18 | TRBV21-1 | CASSNFAGTGGKNTEAFF | TGTGCCAGCAGCAATTTTGCCGGGACAGGGGGGAAGAACACTGAAGCTTTCTTT
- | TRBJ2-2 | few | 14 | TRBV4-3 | CASSVVSGPGELFF | TGCGCCAGCAGTGTTGTCTCGGGTCCCGGGGAGCTGTTTTTT
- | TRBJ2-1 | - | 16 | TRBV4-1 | CASSQVNLVSYNEQFF | TGCGCCAGCAGCCAAGTAAACCTTGTCTCCTACAATGAGCAGTTCTTC
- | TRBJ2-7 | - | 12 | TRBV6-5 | CASSELPYEQYF | TGTGCCAGCAGTGAGCTTCCCTACGAGCAGTACTTC
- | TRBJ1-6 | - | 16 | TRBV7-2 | CASSSPVALYNSPLHF | TGTGCCAGCAGCTCCCCCGTGGCCCTCTATAATTCACCCCTCCACTTT
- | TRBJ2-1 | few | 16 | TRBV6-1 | CASSEVGFSDGNEQFF | TGTGCCAGCAGTGAAGTAGGTTTTTCCGACGGCAATGAGCAGTTCTTC
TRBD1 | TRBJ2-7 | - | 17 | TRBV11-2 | CASSSPPGQGRTYEQYF | TGTGCCAGCAGCTCACCACCAGGACAGGGTCGCACCTACGAGCAGTACTTC
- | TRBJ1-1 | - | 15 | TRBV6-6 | CASSYSTRSNTEAFF | TGTGCCAGCAGTTACTCGACAAGGTCGAACACTGAAGCTTTCTTT
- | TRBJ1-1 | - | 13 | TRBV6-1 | CASRRTVNTEAFF | TGTGCCAGCAGAAGGACGGTGAACACTGAAGCTTTCTTT
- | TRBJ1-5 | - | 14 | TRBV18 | CASSPGTPGQPQHF | TGTGCCAGCTCACCCGGGACACCAGGTCAGCCCCAGCATTTT
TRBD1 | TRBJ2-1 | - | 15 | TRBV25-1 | CASSPPGQGVNEQFF | TGTGCCAGCAGTCCTCCGGGACAGGGGGTCAATGAGCAGTTCTTC
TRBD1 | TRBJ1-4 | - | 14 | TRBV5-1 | CASSTQGGNEKLFF | TGCGCCAGCAGCACCCAGGGGGGGAATGAAAAACTGTTTTTT
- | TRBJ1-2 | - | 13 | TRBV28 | CASSLITGYGYTF | TGTGCCAGCAGTTTAATTACAGGCTATGGCTACACCTTC